A selection of T cell receptor beta chains follows, all from one sample in a study of T cell repertoires in cytomegalovirus infection. Which antigens these TCRs recognize remains unknown. MiXCR, applied by TCRdb to the reads, yields one record per CDR3 protein. The sample lists approximately 100,000 distinct CDR3 sequences; around 45% were seen once. Sequences were derived from CD8+ T cells from cultured PBMCs, sampled from culture after CMV antigen stimulation. These TCRs come from a human donor in good health (CMV status not recorded). Some clones in this sample may be carry-over from other donors' samples. Each CDR3 is given with its conserved first and last residue. Fields, in order: clone size, J gene, D gene, V gene, CDR3 protein, CDR3 DNA. D genes are given only for firm matches. Size is omitted from some rows. Given values are once, few, many or a class for expanded clones.

NA,TRBJ2-7,NA,TRBV6-5,CANSYRVSHYEQYF,TGTGCCAACAGTTACAGGGTATCCCACTACGAGCAGTACTTC
few,TRBJ1-2,TRBD1,TRBV27,CASRQGARGYTF,TGTGCCAGCCGCCAGGGGGCTCGGGGCTACACCTTC
NA,TRBJ2-1,TRBD1,TRBV7-8,CASSTRRDRGPNEQFF,TGTGCCAGCAGCACCCGGCGGGACAGGGGGCCTAATGAGCAGTTCTTC
few,TRBJ2-7,TRBD1,TRBV20-1,CSARGQDVSYEQYF,TGCAGTGCCCGCGGACAGGACGTCTCCTACGAGCAGTACTTC
few,TRBJ2-1,TRBD2,TRBV7-2,CASSLVPAGGRNEQFF,TGTGCCAGCAGCTTAGTACCAGCGGGGGGGCGTAATGAGCAGTTCTTC
many,TRBJ2-1,TRBD1,TRBV7-6,CASSYYIAGGDDEQFF,TGTGCCAGCAGCTATTATATAGCAGGGGGTGATGATGAGCAGTTCTTC
few,TRBJ2-1,TRBD2,TRBV7-6,CASSSPTASGRIPNEQFF,TGTGCCAGCAGCTCGCCTACTGCTAGCGGGAGAATCCCCAATGAGCAGTTCTTC
few,TRBJ2-5,NA,TRBV5-6,CASSLLGSSTQYF,TGTGCCAGCAGCCTCCTCGGGAGCAGTACCCAGTACTTC
few,TRBJ2-3,NA,TRBV7-2,CASSTRGGVDTQYF,TGTGCCAGCAGCACGAGGGGGGGAGTAGATACGCAGTATTTT
NA,TRBJ2-7,NA,TRBV6-6,CASSYLRISYEQYF,TGTGCCAGCAGTTACTTACGAATCTCCTACGAGCAGTACTTC
NA,TRBJ2-1,NA,TRBV7-8,CASRGDGNEQFF,TGTGCCAGCAGAGGGGACGGAAATGAGCAGTTCTTC
few,TRBJ1-1,NA,TRBV29-1,CSVIWEGGTEAFF,TGCAGCGTTATCTGGGAGGGTGGCACTGAAGCTTTCTTT
NA,TRBJ1-6,NA,TRBV7-9,CASVASYNSPLHF,TGTGCCAGCGTGGCTTCCTATAATTCACCCCTCCACTTT
few,TRBJ2-1,NA,TRBV11-2,CASSLGGGGSRLEQFF,TGTGCCAGCAGCTTAGGAGGTGGGGGTTCGAGACTCGAGCAGTTCTTC
NA,TRBJ1-5,NA,TRBV11-2,CASRYRPCNQPQHF,TGTGCCAGCAGATACAGGCCATGCAATCAGCCCCAGCATTTT
few,TRBJ1-5,NA,TRBV7-9,CASSYGGNQPQHF,TGTGCCAGCAGTTATGGGGGCAATCAGCCCCAGCATTTT
NA,TRBJ2-3,TRBD1,TRBV7-2,CASTMDRASTDTQYF,TGTGCCAGCACCATGGACAGGGCTAGCACAGATACGCAGTATTTT
NA,TRBJ2-1,TRBD2,TRBV19,CASTHDHGLGGGYNEQFF,TGTGCCAGTACCCACGATCATGGTCTCGGGGGGGGGTACAATGAGCAGTTCTTC
NA,TRBJ2-1,NA,TRBV7-2,CASSLASGQIRDEQFF,TGTGCCAGCAGCTTAGCATCAGGACAAATTAGGGATGAGCAGTTCTTC
few,TRBJ1-4,NA,TRBV7-6,CASSLGPDGRGEKLFF,TGTGCCAGCAGCTTAGGACCTGACGGACGGGGTGAAAAACTGTTTTTT
many,TRBJ1-6,NA,TRBV6-1,CASTDYNSPLHF,TGTGCCAGTACAGATTATAATTCACCCCTCCACTTT
few,TRBJ1-5,NA,TRBV27,CASSFGQNNQPQHF,TGTGCCAGCAGTTTTGGACAGAATAATCAGCCCCAGCATTTT
many,TRBJ2-1,TRBD2,TRBV5-4,CASSPGTSGVDEQFF,TGTGCCAGCAGCCCGGGGACTAGCGGGGTCGATGAGCAGTTCTTC
few,TRBJ2-1,NA,TRBV6-5,CASLRHNEQFF,TGTGCCAGCCTTAGACACAATGAGCAGTTCTTC
few,TRBJ2-1,TRBD2,TRBV6-6,CASSTVRASGVIYNEQFF,TGTGCCAGCAGTACCGTAAGGGCTAGCGGGGTGATCTACAATGAGCAGTTCTTC
NA,TRBJ2-3,TRBD2,TRBV24-1,CATSDFRAGALTDTQYF,TGTGCCACCAGTGATTTCCGAGCGGGGGCCCTCACAGATACGCAGTATTTT
few,TRBJ2-5,TRBD2,TRBV4-3,CASSQGLAGSQETQYF,TGCGCCAGCAGCCAGGGACTAGCGGGGAGCCAAGAGACCCAGTACTTC
NA,TRBJ2-2,NA,TRBV7-6,CASSLALWAENTGELFF,TGTGCCAGCAGCTTAGCTCTATGGGCGGAAAACACCGGGGAGCTGTTTTTT
NA,TRBJ2-7,TRBD1,TRBV15,CATSWGQGNYEQYF,TGTGCCACCAGCTGGGGACAGGGTAACTACGAGCAGTACTTC
many,TRBJ2-5,TRBD2,TRBV27,CASSSRDYSPETQYF,TGTGCCAGCAGTTCCCGGGACTACTCACCTGAGACCCAGTACTTC
few,TRBJ1-6,NA,TRBV7-2,CASSLGRPESSYNSPLHF,TGTGCCAGCAGCCTTGGGAGGCCCGAAAGCTCCTATAATTCACCCCTCCACTTT
NA,TRBJ1-5,NA,TRBV9,CASSGREHGQPQHF,TGTGCCAGCAGCGGTCGAGAACACGGTCAGCCCCAGCATTTT
medium-sized,TRBJ2-5,NA,TRBV7-6,CASSPLGGETQYF,TGTGCCAGCAGCCCGCTTGGGGGGGAGACCCAGTACTTC
few,TRBJ2-7,NA,TRBV7-9,CASSPTLSYEQYF,TGTGCCAGCAGCCCCACCCTCTCCTACGAGCAGTACTTC
NA,TRBJ2-2,TRBD1,TRBV6-6,CASGTKDRVRGELFF,TGTGCCAGCGGCACTAAGGACAGGGTCCGCGGGGAGCTGTTTTTT
few,TRBJ2-1,TRBD2,TRBV28,CASSRERGTYNEQFF,TGTGCCAGCAGCCGGGAGCGGGGGACCTACAATGAGCAGTTCTTC
few,TRBJ2-7,TRBD1,TRBV12-3/TRBV12-4,CASRGTGTGGDAGGYEQYF,TGTGCCAGCAGGGGCACCGGGACAGGGGGCGATGCTGGTGGCTACGAGCAGTACTTC
NA,TRBJ2-7,NA,TRBV6-1,CASRTGISYEQYF,TGTGCCAGCAGAACAGGGATATCCTACGAGCAGTACTTC
few,TRBJ1-2,TRBD1,TRBV6-1,CASSMDRGDGYTF,TGTGCCAGCAGTATGGACAGGGGCGATGGCTACACCTTC
NA,TRBJ1-3,NA,TRBV4-1,CASSQDPISGNTIYF,TGCGCCAGCAGCCAGGATCCAATCTCTGGAAACACCATATATTTT
few,TRBJ2-3,NA,TRBV7-6,CASSLAPITDTQYF,TGTGCCAGCAGCTTAGCCCCAATCACAGATACGCAGTATTTT
few,TRBJ1-1,TRBD1,TRBV11-2,CASSPGGTGFLNTEAFF,TGTGCCAGCAGCCCGGGAGGGACAGGGTTCTTGAACACTGAAGCTTTCTTT
few,TRBJ1-6,NA,TRBV4-1,CASSQGVGAYRSPLHF,TGCGCCAGCAGCCAAGGAGTTGGGGCATACCGCTCACCCCTCCACTTT
NA,TRBJ1-6,NA,TRBV12-3/TRBV12-4,CASSAQGYDSPLHF,TGTGCCAGCAGTGCTCAGGGATATGATTCACCCCTCCACTTT
NA,TRBJ1-5,NA,TRBV12-3/TRBV12-4,CASSLTGGQPQHF,TGTGCCAGCAGTTTGACGGGGGGTCAGCCCCAGCATTTT
NA,TRBJ1-1,NA,TRBV4-1,CASSQVGWETEAFF,TGCGCCAGCAGCCAAGTAGGGTGGGAGACTGAAGCTTTCTTT
NA,TRBJ1-2,NA,TRBV6-8,CASSYSGIQGYTF,TGTGCCAGCAGTTACTCGGGCATCCAGGGCTACACCTTC
NA,TRBJ1-2,NA,TRBV27,CASSSGPTGGYGYTF,TGTGCCAGCAGTTCCGGACCTACGGGGGGCTATGGCTACACCTTC